This is a list of T cell receptor beta chains from one sample in a study of cytomegalovirus exposure and HLA in healthy donors. The table came from immunoSEQ multiplex PCR; TCRdb's copy has only in-frame clones and leaves some out. This sample contains some 20,000 clones. The sample consisted of PBMCs. The receptors were gathered from a man in his fifties or sixties in good health and CMV-seropositive. CDR3s include the opening cysteine and the closing phenylalanine or tryptophan. The order of the fields is V gene, D gene, J gene, CDR3 DNA, CDR3 protein. A D gene is named only where the DNA matches it firmly.

TRBV7-9	-	TRBJ2-1	TGTGCCAGCAGCCTGGAGTGGTCCTCCGACAATGAGCAGTTCTTC	CASSLEWSSDNEQFF
TRBV5-1	TRBD2	TRBJ2-7	TGCGCCAGCAGCTTGGCGGCGGGAGGCCCTCCGCCGTACTTC	CASSLAAGGPPPYF
TRBV18	TRBD1	TRBJ1-1	TGTGCCAGCTCACCGACAGGGGCTCTTGAAGCTTTCTTT	CASSPTGALEAFF
TRBV10-2	-	TRBJ1-4	TGCGCCAGCAACACAGCAACTAATGAAAAACTGTTTTTT	CASNTATNEKLFF
TRBV5-1	TRBD1	TRBJ2-7	TGCGCCAGCGGTCCCGGGACAGGGAGTAGCGAGCAGTACTTC	CASGPGTGSSEQYF
TRBV5-1	TRBD1	TRBJ2-1	TGCGCCAGCAGCCGTGGGGACAGGGGGCTCAATGAGCAGTTCTTC	CASSRGDRGLNEQFF
TRBV6-1	-	TRBJ2-2	TGTGCCAGCAGTGAAGGATGGTCGGCCGGGGAGCTGTTTTTT	CASSEGWSAGELFF
TRBV6-1	-	TRBJ1-1	TGTGCCAGCAGTGAAGCGTCGAGCTGGACTGAAGCTTTCTTT	CASSEASSWTEAFF
TRBV5-1	TRBD2	TRBJ2-7	TGCGCCAGCAGTTATAGCGGGGTCTCGTCCTACGAGCAGTACTTC	CASSYSGVSSYEQYF
TRBV2	-	TRBJ1-1	TGTGCCGGAAGTCGAGGGGAGGGGACTGAAGCTTTCTTT	CAGSRGEGTEAFF
TRBV29-1	TRBD2	TRBJ2-7	TGCAGCGTGGGAGAAGCGGGAGGGTCCTACGAGCAGTACTTC	CSVGEAGGSYEQYF
TRBV27	TRBD1	TRBJ2-7	TGTGCCAGCAGTCCGCGGACAGGGTTGATGCGCGAGCAGTACTTC	CASSPRTGLMREQYF
TRBV10-2	-	TRBJ2-5	TGCGCCAGCAGTGACAGCGGCGCGGAGACCCAGTACTTC	CASSDSGAETQYF
TRBV27	TRBD2	TRBJ2-3	TGTGCCAGCAGTGTACTAGCGGGAGTCACAGATACGCAGTATTTT	CASSVLAGVTDTQYF
TRBV30	TRBD1	TRBJ2-7	TGTGCCTGGAGTCCCCCGACAGGGACCTACGAGCAGTACTTC	CAWSPPTGTYEQYF
TRBV7-9	-	TRBJ1-2	TGTGCCAGCAGCTTAGTGGCCACAGGGTATAACTATGGCTACACCTTC	CASSLVATGYNYGYTF
TRBV30	TRBD1	TRBJ1-2	TGTGCCTGGATCGGGACAGCCGCTAATTTTTTTAATGGCTACACCTTC	CAWIGTAANFFNGYTF
TRBV18	TRBD1	TRBJ2-3	TGTGCCAGCTCGCCCGGGACAGGGATACATACGCAGTATTTT	CASSPGTGIHTQYF
TRBV6-1	TRBD1	TRBJ1-5	TGTGCCAGCAGTGAGCAGGGGGATAATCAGCCCCAGCATTTT	CASSEQGDNQPQHF
TRBV5-4	-	TRBJ1-2	TGTGCCAGCAGCTCGACAGCTAACTATGGCTACACCTTC	CASSSTANYGYTF
TRBV6-1	TRBD2	TRBJ2-4	TGTGCCAGCAGTGAGTGGGGGAGGGAAAACATTCAGTACTTC	CASSEWGRENIQYF
TRBV29-1	-	TRBJ1-5	TGCAGCGTTGGCCCGGGTGGCGGCAATCAGCCCCAGCATTTT	CSVGPGGGNQPQHF
TRBV5-1	TRBD2	TRBJ2-5	TGCGCCAGCAGCTTAAGCGGGAGGGGAGAAGAGACCCAGTACTTC	CASSLSGRGEETQYF
TRBV15	TRBD1	TRBJ2-7	TGTGCCACCAGCAGAGTGTTAGGGACAGGGTCCTACGAGCAGTACTTC	CATSRVLGTGSYEQYF
TRBV5-1	TRBD2	TRBJ2-7	TGCGCCAGCAGCCTCTCAGCGGGGTCCTCCTACGAGCAGTACTTC	CASSLSAGSSYEQYF
TRBV28	-	TRBJ1-1	TGTGCCAGCAGTTCATCACAGTGGAATGAAGCTTTCTTT	CASSSSQWNEAFF
TRBV29-1	TRBD1	TRBJ2-1	TGCAGCGTTGATCGACGGGACAGGTACAATGAGCAGTTCTTC	CSVDRRDRYNEQFF
TRBV10-1	TRBD2	TRBJ2-2	TGCGCCAGTGGGCCTAGCGGGCTCCCGAACACCGGGGAGCTGTTTTTT	CASGPSGLPNTGELFF
TRBV7-9	-	TRBJ2-7	TGTGCCAGCAGCCCCGCTACTAAGGTGACCTACGAGCAGTACTTC	CASSPATKVTYEQYF
TRBV4-1	TRBD1	TRBJ2-5	TGCGCCAGCAGCCAGGAACAGGGGCGACAGACCCAGTACTTC	CASSQEQGRQTQYF
TRBV28	-	TRBJ2-7	TGTGCCAGCAGTTTGTACAGTTATGGCGAGCAGTACTTC	CASSLYSYGEQYF
TRBV19	-	TRBJ2-5	TGTGCCCTCGGGGGGCAGGAGACCCAGTACTTC	CALGGQETQYF
TRBV5-4	TRBD1	TRBJ2-2	TGTGCCAGCATGACAGGGGGCGCGACAGTGAACACCGGGGAGCTGTTTTTT	CASMTGGATVNTGELFF
TRBV19	-	TRBJ1-1	TGTGCCAGTACCCGAGGGGGTGAGAACACTGAAGCTTTCTTT	CASTRGGENTEAFF
TRBV6-1	-	TRBJ1-1	TGTGCCAGCAGTACCGACAGATCACGCACTGAAGCTTTCTTT	CASSTDRSRTEAFF
TRBV18	-	TRBJ1-2	TGTGCCAGCTCACAAGGACGGGAGGGGAACGGCTACACCTTC	CASSQGREGNGYTF
TRBV6-1	TRBD1	TRBJ2-3	TGTGCCAGCAGCGAAAAAGGGGGCGCGGATACGCAGTATTTT	CASSEKGGADTQYF
TRBV11-2	-	TRBJ2-1	TGTGCCAGCAGCTTGGGCAGGGTGAACGAGCAGTTCTTC	CASSLGRVNEQFF
TRBV29-1	-	TRBJ2-1	TGCAGCGTTGAAGATCCCAGCGCCATCTACAATGAGCAGTTCTTC	CSVEDPSAIYNEQFF
TRBV7-8	-	TRBJ2-3	TGTGCCAGCAGCCTTACAGGAACGACCAGCGCAGATACGCAGTATTTT	CASSLTGTTSADTQYF
TRBV29-1	-	TRBJ1-1	TGCAGCGTGGGGCGGGGGGTCGGCACTGAAGCTTTCTTT	CSVGRGVGTEAFF
TRBV10-1	-	TRBJ1-1	TGCGCCAGCAGCCAGGGCGCTGAAGCTTTCTTT	CASSQGAEAFF
TRBV7-2	TRBD2	TRBJ2-7	TGTGCCAGCAGCCGACTAGCGGGGACCTACGAGCAGTACTTC	CASSRLAGTYEQYF
TRBV5-8	TRBD1	TRBJ2-2	TGTGCCAGCAGCAAGACAGGGTACGGGGAGCTGTTTTTT	CASSKTGYGELFF
TRBV4-1	TRBD2	TRBJ2-1	TGCGCCAGCAGCCAACCCACTAGCGGGACGTACAATGAGCAGTTCTTC	CASSQPTSGTYNEQFF
TRBV5-6	TRBD2	TRBJ2-5	TGTGCCAGCAGCTTAAGATCCAGCGGGAGGAAGAGGGAGACCCAGTACTTC	CASSLRSSGRKRETQYF
TRBV6-5	TRBD2	TRBJ2-5	TGTGCCAGCAGGCGACTAGCGGGCGAAGAGACCCAGTACTTC	CASRRLAGEETQYF
TRBV6-1	-	TRBJ1-2	TGTGCCAGCGGGTTACAGCTAACTAACTATGGCTACACCTTC	CASGLQLTNYGYTF
TRBV14	-	TRBJ2-2	TGTGCCAGCAGTGAATATGCTGTAGGAGAAGTCGACACCGGGGAGCTGTTTTTT	CASSEYAVGEVDTGELFF
TRBV6-4	TRBD2	TRBJ2-2	TGTGCCAGCACTAACCCTAGCGGAAAAACCGGGGAGCTGTTTTTT	CASTNPSGKTGELFF
TRBV6-5	TRBD1	TRBJ2-2	TGTGCCAGCAGCTTGGACAGGGGGAACACCGGGGAGCTGTTTTTT	CASSLDRGNTGELFF
TRBV19	TRBD1	TRBJ1-5	TGTGCCAGTAGTTTCGGACAGGGGAAAGGCCAGCCCCAGCATTTT	CASSFGQGKGQPQHF
TRBV10-3	-	TRBJ2-7	TGTGCCACGGCAGGGGAGAGCTACGAGCAGTACTTC	CATAGESYEQYF
TRBV6-1	TRBD2	TRBJ2-1	TGTGCCAGCAGTGAAGCGGGTTGGACGGCCCGTCGTTTGGGGGGGGAGCAGTTCTTC	CASSEAGWTARRLGGEQFF
TRBV6-1	TRBD2	TRBJ2-1	TGTGCCAGCAGGAGACTAGCGGGAGTCAGTGAGCAGTTCTTC	CASRRLAGVSEQFF
TRBV19	-	TRBJ1-2	TGTGCCAGTAGTATCCTTGGCCCTAACTATGGCTACACCTTC	CASSILGPNYGYTF